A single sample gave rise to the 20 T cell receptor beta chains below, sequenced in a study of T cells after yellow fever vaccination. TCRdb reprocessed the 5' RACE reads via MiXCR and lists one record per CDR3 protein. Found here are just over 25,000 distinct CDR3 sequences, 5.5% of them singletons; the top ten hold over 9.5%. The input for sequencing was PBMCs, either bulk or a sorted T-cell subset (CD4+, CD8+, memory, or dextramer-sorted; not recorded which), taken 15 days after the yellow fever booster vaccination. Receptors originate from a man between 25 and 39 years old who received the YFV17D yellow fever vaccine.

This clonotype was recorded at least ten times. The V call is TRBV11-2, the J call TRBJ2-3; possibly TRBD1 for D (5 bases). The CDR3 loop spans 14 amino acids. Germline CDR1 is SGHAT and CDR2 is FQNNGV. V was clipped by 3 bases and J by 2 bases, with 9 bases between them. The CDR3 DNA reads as TGTGCCAGCAGCTTGGGGCAGTTCACAGATACGCAGTATTTT. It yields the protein CASSLGQFTDTQYF.

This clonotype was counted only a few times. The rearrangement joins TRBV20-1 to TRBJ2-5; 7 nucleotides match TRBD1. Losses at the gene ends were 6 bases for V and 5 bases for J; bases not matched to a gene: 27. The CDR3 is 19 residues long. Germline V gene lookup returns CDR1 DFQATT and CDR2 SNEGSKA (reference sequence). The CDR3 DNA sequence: TGCAGTGCATCTCCCCCCCCGGGGACAGTATCGGCTCGCGCGGAGACCCAGTACTTC. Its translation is CSASPPPGTVSARAETQYF.

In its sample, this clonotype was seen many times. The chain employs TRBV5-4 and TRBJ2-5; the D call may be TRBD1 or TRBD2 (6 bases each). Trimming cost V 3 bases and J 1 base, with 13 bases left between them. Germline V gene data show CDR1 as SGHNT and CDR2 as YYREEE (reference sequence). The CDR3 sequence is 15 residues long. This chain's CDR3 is CASSSPGGLQETQYF. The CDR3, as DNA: TGTGCCAGCAGCTCTCCTGGGGGGCTCCAAGAGACCCAGTACTTC.

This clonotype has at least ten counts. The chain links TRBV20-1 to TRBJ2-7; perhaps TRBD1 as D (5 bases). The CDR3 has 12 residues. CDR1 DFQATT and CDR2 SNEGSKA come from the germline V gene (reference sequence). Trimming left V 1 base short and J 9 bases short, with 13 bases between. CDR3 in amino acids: CSARGSGWVQYF. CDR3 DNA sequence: TGCAGTGCTAGAGGCTCAGGGTGGGTGCAGTACTTC.

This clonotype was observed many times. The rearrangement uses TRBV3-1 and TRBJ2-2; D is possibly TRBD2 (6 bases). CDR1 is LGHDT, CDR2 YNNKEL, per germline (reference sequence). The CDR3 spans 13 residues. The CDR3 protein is CGTAGSNTGELFF. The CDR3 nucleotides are TGTGGCACCGCGGGGTCGAACACCGGGGAGCTGTTTTTT.

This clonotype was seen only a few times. CDR3 DNA sequence: TGTGCCAGCAGGGAGGAATGGGGGGGGGAGACCCAGTACTTC. This sequence encodes CASREEWGGETQYF. This sequence joins TRBV12-3 or TRBV12-4 and TRBJ2-5, with 7 nucleotides matching TRBD2. With 6 bases clipped from V and 5 bases from J, the junction kept 9 bases outside the gene matches. The CDR3 length is 14 residues.

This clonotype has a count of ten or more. CDR3 in DNA: TGTGCCAGCAGCCAAAATATGCTAGCACGTTACAATGAGCAGTTCTTC. Its protein is CASSQNMLARYNEQFF. The chain carries TRBV3-1 and TRBJ2-1; D may be TRBD2 (5 bases). V lost 2 bases to trimming and J lost 4 bases, with 15 bases between them. CDR1 and CDR2 from the germline V gene are LGHDT and YNNKEL (reference sequence). The CDR3 covers 16 residues.

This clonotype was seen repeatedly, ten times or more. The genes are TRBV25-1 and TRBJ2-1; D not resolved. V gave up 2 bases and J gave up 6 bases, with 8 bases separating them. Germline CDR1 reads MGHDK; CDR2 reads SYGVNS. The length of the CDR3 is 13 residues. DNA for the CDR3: TGTGCCAGCAGTGAACTCTTAGTCAATGAGCAGTTCTTC. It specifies CASSELLVNEQFF.

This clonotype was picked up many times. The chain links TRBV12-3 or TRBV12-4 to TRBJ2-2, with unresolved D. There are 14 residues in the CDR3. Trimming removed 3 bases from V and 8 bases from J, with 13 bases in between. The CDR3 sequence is CASSFFGERGELFF. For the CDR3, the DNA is TGTGCCAGCAGTTTTTTTGGGGAACGGGGGGAGCTGTTTTTT.

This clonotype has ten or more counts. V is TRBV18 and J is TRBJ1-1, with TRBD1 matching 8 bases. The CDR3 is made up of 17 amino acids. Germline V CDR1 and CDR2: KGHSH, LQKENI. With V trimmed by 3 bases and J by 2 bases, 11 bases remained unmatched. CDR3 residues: CASSPFRGQAINTEAFF. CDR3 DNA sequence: TGTGCCAGCTCACCTTTTAGGGGACAGGCGATCAACACTGAAGCTTTCTTT.

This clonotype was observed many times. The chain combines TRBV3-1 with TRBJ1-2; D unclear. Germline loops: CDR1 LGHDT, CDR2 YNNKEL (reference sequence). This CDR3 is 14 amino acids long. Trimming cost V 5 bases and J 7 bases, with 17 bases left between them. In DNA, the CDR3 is TGTGCCAGCAGCTCCCTCTCCCCGACGGCTGGCTACACCTTC. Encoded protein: CASSSLSPTAGYTF.

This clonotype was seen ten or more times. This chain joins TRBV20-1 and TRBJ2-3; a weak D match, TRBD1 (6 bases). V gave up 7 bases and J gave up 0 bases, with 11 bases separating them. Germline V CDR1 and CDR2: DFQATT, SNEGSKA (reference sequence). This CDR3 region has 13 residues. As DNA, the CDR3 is TGCAGTGTCCGCAGGGGTAGCACAGATACGCAGTATTTT. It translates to CSVRRGSTDTQYF.

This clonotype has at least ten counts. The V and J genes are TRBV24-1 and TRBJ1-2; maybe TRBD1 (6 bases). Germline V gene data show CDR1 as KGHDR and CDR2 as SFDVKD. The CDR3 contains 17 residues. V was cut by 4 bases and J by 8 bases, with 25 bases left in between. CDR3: CATSDPKTTTGSEGYTF. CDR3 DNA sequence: TGTGCCACCAGTGACCCGAAAACTACAACAGGGAGCGAGGGCTACACCTTC.

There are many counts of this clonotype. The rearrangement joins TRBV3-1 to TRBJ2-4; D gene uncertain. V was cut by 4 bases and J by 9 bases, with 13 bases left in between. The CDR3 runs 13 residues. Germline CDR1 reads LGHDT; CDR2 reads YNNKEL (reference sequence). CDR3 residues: CASSPTGGGIQYF. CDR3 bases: TGTGCCAGCAGCCCCACGGGCGGCGGCATTCAGTACTTC.

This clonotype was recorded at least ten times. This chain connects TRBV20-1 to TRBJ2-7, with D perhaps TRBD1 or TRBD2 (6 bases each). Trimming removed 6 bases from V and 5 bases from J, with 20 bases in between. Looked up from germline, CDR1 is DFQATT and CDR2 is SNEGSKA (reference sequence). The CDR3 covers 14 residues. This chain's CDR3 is CSANRGGGPNEQYF. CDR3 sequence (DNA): TGCAGTGCCAATCGTGGAGGGGGGCCCAACGAGCAGTACTTC.

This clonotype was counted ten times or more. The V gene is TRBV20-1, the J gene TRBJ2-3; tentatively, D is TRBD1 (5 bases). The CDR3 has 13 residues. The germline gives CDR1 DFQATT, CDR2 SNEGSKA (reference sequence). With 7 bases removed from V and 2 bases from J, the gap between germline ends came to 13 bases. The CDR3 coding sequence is TGCAGTGGTCTGGACACTTTCACAGATACGCAGTATTTT. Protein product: CSGLDTFTDTQYF.

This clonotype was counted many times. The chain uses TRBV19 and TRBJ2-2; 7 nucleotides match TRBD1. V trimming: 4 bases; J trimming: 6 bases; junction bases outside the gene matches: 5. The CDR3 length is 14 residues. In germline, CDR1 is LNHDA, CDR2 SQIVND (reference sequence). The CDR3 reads CASSTLTGAGELFF. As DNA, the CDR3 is TGTGCCAGTAGTACCCTTACAGGGGCCGGGGAGCTGTTTTTT.

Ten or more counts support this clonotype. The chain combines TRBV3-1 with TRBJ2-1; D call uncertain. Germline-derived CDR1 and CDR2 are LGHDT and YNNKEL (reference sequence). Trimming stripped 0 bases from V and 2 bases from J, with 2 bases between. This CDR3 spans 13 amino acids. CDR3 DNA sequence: TGTGCCAGCAGCCAAGATGCCTACAATGAGCAGTTCTTC. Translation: CASSQDAYNEQFF.

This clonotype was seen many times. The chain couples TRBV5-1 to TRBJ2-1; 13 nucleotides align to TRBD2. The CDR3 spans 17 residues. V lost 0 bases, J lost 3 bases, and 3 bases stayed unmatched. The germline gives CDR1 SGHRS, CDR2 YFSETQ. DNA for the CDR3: TGCGCCAGCAGCTTGGGAGGACTAGCGGGAGACTACAATGAGCAGTTCTTC. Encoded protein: CASSLGGLAGDYNEQFF.

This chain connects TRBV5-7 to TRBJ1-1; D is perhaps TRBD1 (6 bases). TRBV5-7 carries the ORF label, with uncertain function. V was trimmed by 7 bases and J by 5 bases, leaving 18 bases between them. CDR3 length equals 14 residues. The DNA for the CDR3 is TGTGCCAGCGGGAACAGACAGGCGGGGACTGAAGCTTTCTTT. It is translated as CASGNRQAGTEAFF.